This TCR beta chain originates from a study of circulating and synovial CD4+ cells in juvenile arthritis. With regard to this clone: Its matching antigen is unknown.

The study, taken as a whole, reports: Compared with bulk blood, circulating pathogenic-like lymphocytes shared substantially more CDR3 sequences with synovial T cells. Bulk blood CD4 samples held at least an order of magnitude more or fewer genomes than CPL.

V lost 10 bases and J 1 base, leaving 10 bases between the germline ends. The V gene's germline CDR1 is MDHEN and CDR2 SYDVKM. The CDR3 sequence is 12 residues long. Some clones are missing from TCRdb's copy, which holds only in-frame ones; the method was immunoSEQ multiplex PCR. Of 30,000 to 40,000 clones listed, nearly 97% are singletons. The rearrangement links TRBV28 to TRBJ1-2; no clear D. This sequence was found in a human donor with juvenile idiopathic arthritis. Sequencing was performed on CD4+ T cells from blood. The CDR3 DNA is TGTGCCACCGGGATTAGTAACTATGGCTACACCTTC. It translates to CATGISNYGYTF.